This paragraph reports one T cell receptor (beta chain). Some clones are missing from TCRdb's copy, which holds only in-frame ones; the method was immunoSEQ multiplex PCR. The sample has approximately 250,000 clones, roughly 86% seen once. The record originates from a study of blood T cell repertoires in COVID-19. Whole-study context: COVID-19 samples, acute and convalescent, were from the United States, Italy and Spain. PBMCs, B-cell-depleted T cells, or T cells were the source of the cDNA or gDNA that made up the material.

The CDR3 loop spans 14 amino acids. V was clipped by 11 bases and J by 1 base; unmatched bases: 9. CDR1 is MDHEN and CDR2 is SYDVKM in the germline V gene. This chain joins TRBV28 and TRBJ2-7, with TRBD2 matching 9 bases. The receptor comes from a woman in her sixties or seventies who had recovered from COVID-19. Sequenced input: peripheral blood. CDR3 nucleotides: TGTGCCGGAAGAGCGGGGGGAAATTCCTACGAGCAGTACTTC. It encodes CAGRAGGNSYEQYF.